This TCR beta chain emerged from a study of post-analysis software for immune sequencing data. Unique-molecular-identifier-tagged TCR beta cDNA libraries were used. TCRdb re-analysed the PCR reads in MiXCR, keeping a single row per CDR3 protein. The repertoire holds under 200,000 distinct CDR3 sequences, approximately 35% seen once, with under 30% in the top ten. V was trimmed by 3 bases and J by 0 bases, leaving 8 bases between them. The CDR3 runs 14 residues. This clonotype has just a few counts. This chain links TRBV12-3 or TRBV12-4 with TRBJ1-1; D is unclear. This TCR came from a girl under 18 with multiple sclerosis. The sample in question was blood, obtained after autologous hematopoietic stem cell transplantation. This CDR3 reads CASSFYGVNTEAFF. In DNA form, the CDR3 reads TGTGCCAGCAGTTTCTATGGAGTGAACACTGAAGCTTTCTTT.